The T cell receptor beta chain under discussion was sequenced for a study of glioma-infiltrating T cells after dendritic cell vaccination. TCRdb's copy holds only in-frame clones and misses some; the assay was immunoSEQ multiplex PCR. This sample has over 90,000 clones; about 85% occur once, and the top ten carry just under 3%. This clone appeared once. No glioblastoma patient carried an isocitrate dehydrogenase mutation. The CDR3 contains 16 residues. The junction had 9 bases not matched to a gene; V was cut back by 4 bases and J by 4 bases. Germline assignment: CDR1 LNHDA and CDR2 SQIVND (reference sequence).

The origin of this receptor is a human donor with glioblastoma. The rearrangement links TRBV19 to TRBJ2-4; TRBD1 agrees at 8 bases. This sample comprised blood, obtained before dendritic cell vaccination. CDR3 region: CASSTGTGTPKNIQYF. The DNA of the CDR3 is TGTGCCAGTAGTACCGGGACAGGTACACCAAAAAACATTCAGTACTTC.